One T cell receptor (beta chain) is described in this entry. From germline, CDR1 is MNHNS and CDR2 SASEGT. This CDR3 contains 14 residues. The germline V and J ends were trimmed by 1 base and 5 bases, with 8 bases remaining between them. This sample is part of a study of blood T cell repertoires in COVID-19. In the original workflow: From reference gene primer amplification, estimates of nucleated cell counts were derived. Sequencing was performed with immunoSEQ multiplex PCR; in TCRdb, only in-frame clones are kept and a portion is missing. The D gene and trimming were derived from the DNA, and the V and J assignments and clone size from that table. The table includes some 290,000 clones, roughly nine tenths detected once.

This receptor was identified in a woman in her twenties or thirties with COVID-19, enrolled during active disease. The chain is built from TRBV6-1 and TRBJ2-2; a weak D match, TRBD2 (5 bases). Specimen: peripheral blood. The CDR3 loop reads CASSEVPGTGELFF. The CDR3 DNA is TGTGCCAGCAGTGAAGTACCGGGGACCGGGGAGCTGTTTTTT.